This is a list of T cell receptor beta chains from one sample in a study of T cell repertoires in cytomegalovirus infection. In TCRdb, the reads were re-called with MiXCR into one record per CDR3 protein. The table has some 180,000 distinct CDR3 sequences, 17% seen once. The sequenced sample was CD8+ T cells from PBMCs. The source is a human donor in good health (CMV status not recorded). Some clones in this sample may be carry-over from other donors' samples. Each CDR3 is given with its conserved first and last residue. A D gene is named only where the DNA matches it firmly. Not all rows give a size; the values are once, few, many and, for expanded clones, a class.

cdr3_nt: TGTGCCACCAGTGATTTCCCGGACAGGGTTTCGGCCAATGAGCAGTTCTTC; cdr3_aa: CATSDFPDRVSANEQFF; j_call: TRBJ2-1; d_call: TRBD1; v_call: TRBV24-1; clone_size: NA
cdr3_nt: TGTGCCATCAGTGAACATGGCGGGGACGAGGGCTACACCTTC; cdr3_aa: CAISEHGGDEGYTF; j_call: TRBJ1-2; d_call: NA; v_call: TRBV10-3; clone_size: NA
cdr3_nt: TGTGCCAGCAGCCCCTTCGGGAGGGGGCTAAACACTGAAGCTTTCTTT; cdr3_aa: CASSPFGRGLNTEAFF; j_call: TRBJ1-1; d_call: TRBD1; v_call: TRBV7-2; clone_size: few
cdr3_nt: TGCAGTGCCCTCCTCGGGGGGGCCTACGAGCAGTACTTC; cdr3_aa: CSALLGGAYEQYF; j_call: TRBJ2-7; d_call: TRBD2; v_call: TRBV20-1; clone_size: few
cdr3_nt: TGTGCCAGCAGCTTATTCACAGGGTCAGTAGTGAACACTGAAGCTTTCTTT; cdr3_aa: CASSLFTGSVVNTEAFF; j_call: TRBJ1-1; d_call: NA; v_call: TRBV11-1; clone_size: few
cdr3_nt: TGTGCCAGCAGCTTAGTGTCCGGCGCGGCTAGCGGGGTGACCGGGGAGCTGTTTTTT; cdr3_aa: CASSLVSGAASGVTGELFF; j_call: TRBJ2-2; d_call: TRBD2; v_call: TRBV7-9; clone_size: few
cdr3_nt: TGTGCCAGCAGCCGAACAGGGGAGCACTCCTATAATTCACCCCTCCACTTT; cdr3_aa: CASSRTGEHSYNSPLHF; j_call: TRBJ1-6; d_call: TRBD1; v_call: TRBV7-2; clone_size: few
cdr3_nt: TGTGCCAGCACCCGGCCTCGACAGGTGAACTATGGCTACACCTTC; cdr3_aa: CASTRPRQVNYGYTF; j_call: TRBJ1-2; d_call: NA; v_call: TRBV7-9; clone_size: NA
cdr3_nt: TGTGCCAGCAGCCCTAGGATCGGCAATCAGCCCCAGCATTTT; cdr3_aa: CASSPRIGNQPQHF; j_call: TRBJ1-5; d_call: NA; v_call: TRBV2; clone_size: NA
cdr3_nt: TGTGCCAGCAGTGGGACTAGCGGCCACTCCTACAATGAGCAGTTCTTC; cdr3_aa: CASSGTSGHSYNEQFF; j_call: TRBJ2-1; d_call: TRBD2; v_call: TRBV6-5; clone_size: NA
cdr3_nt: TGTGCCAGCAGCTTAGATCCCAGCTACGAGCAGTACTTC; cdr3_aa: CASSLDPSYEQYF; j_call: TRBJ2-7; d_call: NA; v_call: TRBV7-2; clone_size: NA
cdr3_nt: TGTGCCAGCAGCTTGCTTGGGGAGGGGGCGGATCAGCCCCAGCATTTT; cdr3_aa: CASSLLGEGADQPQHF; j_call: TRBJ1-5; d_call: TRBD1; v_call: TRBV5-4; clone_size: NA
cdr3_nt: TGTGCCAGCCTGGACATTATTTCGCCCTCCTACGAGCAGTACTTC; cdr3_aa: CASLDIISPSYEQYF; j_call: TRBJ2-7; d_call: NA; v_call: TRBV6-2/TRBV6-3; clone_size: NA
cdr3_nt: TGTGCCAGCAGTGTCGAGGACAGGGTGTTGAATTCACCCCTCCACTTT; cdr3_aa: CASSVEDRVLNSPLHF; j_call: TRBJ1-6; d_call: TRBD1; v_call: TRBV25-1; clone_size: few
cdr3_nt: TGTGCCAGCAGTTCCCTCGGGACAGGGGTCCGGCGGAATGAGCAGTTCTTC; cdr3_aa: CASSSLGTGVRRNEQFF; j_call: TRBJ2-1; d_call: TRBD1; v_call: TRBV28; clone_size: many
cdr3_nt: TGCAGCGCTCAAGGAGGAGGGGGCACAAATGGCTACACCTTC; cdr3_aa: CSAQGGGGTNGYTF; j_call: TRBJ1-2; d_call: TRBD1; v_call: TRBV29-1; clone_size: NA
cdr3_nt: TGTGCCAGCACCCTAAGTAATCTGCCCAACCGGGGGCCCTACAATGAGCAGTTCTTC; cdr3_aa: CASTLSNLPNRGPYNEQFF; j_call: TRBJ2-1; d_call: NA; v_call: TRBV7-9; clone_size: NA
cdr3_nt: TGTGCCAGCAGTTACTCAGCTGGGGACGAGCAGTACTTC; cdr3_aa: CASSYSAGDEQYF; j_call: TRBJ2-7; d_call: NA; v_call: TRBV6-6; clone_size: NA
cdr3_nt: TGTGCCAGCAGCGACAAAGGACTAGCGGGGAGATCCTACGAGCAGTACTTC; cdr3_aa: CASSDKGLAGRSYEQYF; j_call: TRBJ2-7; d_call: TRBD2; v_call: TRBV13; clone_size: NA
cdr3_nt: TGTGCCAGCAGGATTAGCGGGGGGCGCTACGAGCAGTACTTC; cdr3_aa: CASRISGGRYEQYF; j_call: TRBJ2-7; d_call: TRBD2; v_call: TRBV12-3/TRBV12-4; clone_size: NA
cdr3_nt: TGCAGCGCGCACTCGCCGGGGCTAACTAGCACAGATACGCAGTATTTT; cdr3_aa: CSAHSPGLTSTDTQYF; j_call: TRBJ2-3; d_call: NA; v_call: TRBV29-1; clone_size: few
cdr3_nt: TGTGCCATCAGTGGAGCGCCGCAAGAGACCCAGTACTTC; cdr3_aa: CAISGAPQETQYF; j_call: TRBJ2-5; d_call: NA; v_call: TRBV10-3; clone_size: few
cdr3_nt: TGTGCCAGCAGTTACTCGACAGGGCCCAACAATGAGCAGTTCTTC; cdr3_aa: CASSYSTGPNNEQFF; j_call: TRBJ2-1; d_call: TRBD1; v_call: TRBV6-5; clone_size: few
cdr3_nt: TGTGCCAGCAGTTTTGGGGGGATTAGCACAGATACGCAGTATTTT; cdr3_aa: CASSFGGISTDTQYF; j_call: TRBJ2-3; d_call: NA; v_call: TRBV27; clone_size: NA
cdr3_nt: TGCAGTGCTAGAGATCTCTCGGAGAATCAGCCCCAGCATTTT; cdr3_aa: CSARDLSENQPQHF; j_call: TRBJ1-5; d_call: NA; v_call: TRBV20-1; clone_size: NA
cdr3_nt: TGTGCCAGCAGTGAGGGGTGGGGCCTAGCGATGAACACTGAAGCTTTCTTT; cdr3_aa: CASSEGWGLAMNTEAFF; j_call: TRBJ1-1; d_call: NA; v_call: TRBV2; clone_size: few
cdr3_nt: TGTGCCAGCAGTTACGGGGGAGGAGGAGGCTACACCTTC; cdr3_aa: CASSYGGGGGYTF; j_call: TRBJ1-2; d_call: NA; v_call: TRBV6-2/TRBV6-3; clone_size: few
cdr3_nt: TGTGCCAGCAGCTTGGGACAGGGGGCTACCACTGAAGCTTTCTTT; cdr3_aa: CASSLGQGATTEAFF; j_call: TRBJ1-1; d_call: TRBD1; v_call: TRBV14; clone_size: NA
cdr3_nt: TGCAGTGCTAGAGACGAGGACAGCCACTATGGCTACACCTTC; cdr3_aa: CSARDEDSHYGYTF; j_call: TRBJ1-2; d_call: NA; v_call: TRBV20-1; clone_size: few
cdr3_nt: TGTGCCAGCAGCCCCGGGACCTCCTACGAGCAGTACTTC; cdr3_aa: CASSPGTSYEQYF; j_call: TRBJ2-7; d_call: NA; v_call: TRBV7-9; clone_size: many
cdr3_nt: TGTGCCAGCAGCTTAGAGTTGGCAGGGACCTACGAGCAGTACTTC; cdr3_aa: CASSLELAGTYEQYF; j_call: TRBJ2-7; d_call: NA; v_call: TRBV7-6; clone_size: few
cdr3_nt: TGTGCCAGCAGTTACTCTACTAGCGGGGGGGCCACCGGGGAGCTGTTTTTT; cdr3_aa: CASSYSTSGGATGELFF; j_call: TRBJ2-2; d_call: TRBD2; v_call: TRBV6-5; clone_size: NA
cdr3_nt: TGTGCCAGCAGTTTGATTGGTGGGATTGGCGAAAAACTGTTTTTT; cdr3_aa: CASSLIGGIGEKLFF; j_call: TRBJ1-4; d_call: NA; v_call: TRBV6-2/TRBV6-3; clone_size: NA